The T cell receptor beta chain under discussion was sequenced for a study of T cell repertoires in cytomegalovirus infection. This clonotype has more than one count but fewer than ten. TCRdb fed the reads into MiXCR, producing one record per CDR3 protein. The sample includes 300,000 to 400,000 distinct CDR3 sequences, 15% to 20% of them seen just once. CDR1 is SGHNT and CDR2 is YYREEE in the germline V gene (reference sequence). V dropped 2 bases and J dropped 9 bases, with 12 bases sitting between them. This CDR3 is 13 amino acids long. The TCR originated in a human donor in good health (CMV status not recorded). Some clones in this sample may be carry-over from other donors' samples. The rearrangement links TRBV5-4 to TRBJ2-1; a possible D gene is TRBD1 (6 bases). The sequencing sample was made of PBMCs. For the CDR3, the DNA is TGTGCCAGCAGCTTCCCACAGGGTAGTGAGCAGTTCTTC. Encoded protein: CASSFPQGSEQFF.